The 25 T cell receptor beta chains below were found in one sample sequenced in a study of T cell responses to AZD1222 COVID-19 vaccine. Sequencing was performed with immunoSEQ multiplex PCR; in TCRdb, only in-frame clones are kept and a portion is missing. The sample consists of around 190,000 clones, roughly 92% of them appearing once. This specimen consisted of peripheral blood, obtained 28 days after the second AZD1222 dose. These receptors were taken from an adult who received the AZD1222 COVID-19 vaccine.

This chain connects TRBV18 to TRBJ1-2; D might be TRBD1 (5 bases). The CDR3 length is 15 residues. In germline, CDR1 is KGHSH, CDR2 LQKENI. Trimming left V 1 base short and J 0 bases short, with 9 bases between. The CDR3 loop reads CASSPRDSSNYGYTF. DNA for the CDR3: TGTGCCAGCTCACCACGGGACTCCTCTAACTATGGCTACACCTTC.

Only one count was recorded for this clone. The V and J genes are TRBV18 and TRBJ1-1; the D gene is possibly TRBD1 (5 bases). CDR1 is KGHSH and CDR2 is LQKENI in the germline V gene. V gave up 2 bases and J gave up 3 bases, with 13 bases separating them. The CDR3 length is 15 residues. The CDR3 reads CASSPYNRHDTEAFF. In DNA form, the CDR3 reads TGTGCCAGCTCACCATATAACAGGCATGACACTGAAGCTTTCTTT.

The chain combines TRBV5-6 with TRBJ2-2, with D hard to call. The CDR3 totals 15 residues. The V gene lost 0 bases and the J gene lost 4 bases, with 10 bases spanning the gap. CDR1 and CDR2 (germline): SGHDT, YYEEEE. The CDR3 DNA follows: TGTGCCAGCAGCTTGGCGTTCGGGCCCACCGGGGAGCTGTTTTTT. Translated, it gives CASSLAFGPTGELFF.

The chain is built from TRBV5-6 and TRBJ1-1; 10 nucleotides match TRBD1. With V trimmed by 0 bases and J by 5 bases, 7 bases remained unmatched. The CDR3 length is 16 residues. Germline loops: CDR1 SGHDT, CDR2 YYEEEE. CDR3 in amino acids: CASSLDRWTGGTEAFF. DNA for the CDR3: TGTGCCAGCAGCTTGGATCGATGGACAGGGGGAACTGAAGCTTTCTTT.

V and J are TRBV5-5 and TRBJ1-6, with TRBD1 as a possible D gene (5 bases). This CDR3 region has 15 residues. Trimming shortened V by 0 bases and J by 8 bases, and 12 bases separated the two germline ends. Germline V lookup: CDR1 SGHKS, CDR2 YYEKEE (reference sequence). The CDR3 sequence is CASSLARVGDSPLHF. The CDR3 DNA reads TGTGCCAGCAGCTTGGCCAGGGTTGGGGATTCACCCCTCCACTTT.

The chain recombines TRBV6-6 with TRBJ2-2; unclear D gene. V shed 6 bases and J shed 1 base, with 6 bases lying between them. The germline CDR1 and CDR2 sequences are MNHNY and SVGAGI (reference sequence). The CDR3 runs 13 residues. The CDR3 DNA reads as TGTGCCAGCAGCCAGCGGAACACCGGGGAGCTGTTTTTT. Its translation: CASSQRNTGELFF.

V usage is TRBV5-1 and J usage is TRBJ2-2; D is unresolved. The length of the CDR3 is 18 residues. Germline lookup yields CDR1 SGHRS and CDR2 YFSETQ. V was trimmed by 0 bases and J by 0 bases, leaving 15 bases between them. The CDR3 region is CASSLDLAGPTNTGELFF. The CDR3 DNA is TGCGCCAGCAGCTTGGATTTGGCAGGCCCCACGAACACCGGGGAGCTGTTTTTT.

This clone came up once. The J gene is TRBJ1-5, the V gene TRBV6-5, with a tentative D call TRBD1 (6 bases). Germline loops: CDR1 MNHEY, CDR2 SVGAGI. The V gene lost 4 bases and the J gene lost 2 bases, with 6 bases spanning the gap. There are 13 residues in the CDR3. CDR3 loop: CASSSGGNQPQHF. The CDR3 nucleotides read TGTGCCAGCAGTTCAGGGGGCAATCAGCCCCAGCATTTT.

The chain links TRBV25-1 to TRBJ1-2; D is possibly TRBD1 (5 bases). The CDR3 is 12 amino acids. Germline V gene lookup returns CDR1 MGHDK and CDR2 SYGVNS. V was cut by 6 bases and J by 4 bases, with 9 bases left in between. The CDR3 DNA sequence: TGTGCCAGCAGGGGGGGACCCTATGGCTACACCTTC. Translating it yields CASRGGPYGYTF.

The chain joins TRBV29-1 to TRBJ1-5; D may be TRBD1 (6 bases). CDR3 length equals 12 residues. CDR1 is SQVTM and CDR2 is ANQGSEA in the germline V gene. The V end lost 4 bases, the J end lost 7 bases, and 11 bases lay between the germline ends. CDR3 residues: CSVGSGAQPQHF. In DNA form, the CDR3 reads TGCAGCGTTGGATCGGGGGCGCAGCCCCAGCATTTT.

The genes are TRBV24-1 and TRBJ2-3; D unresolved. V lost 3 bases to trimming and J lost 0 bases, with 12 bases between them. This CDR3 has 16 residues. Germline assignment: CDR1 KGHDR and CDR2 SFDVKD. The CDR3 region has the DNA TGTGCCACCAGTGATGACGTGGGCTGGAGCACAGATACGCAGTATTTT. It yields the protein CATSDDVGWSTDTQYF.

The rearrangement uses TRBV27 and TRBJ1-6; unclear D gene. The CDR3 has 12 residues. V lost 3 bases and J 10 bases, leaving 7 bases between the germline ends. Per the germline V gene, CDR1 is MNHEY and CDR2 is SMNVEV (reference sequence). This CDR3 is CASSFHASPLHF. CDR3 nucleotide sequence: TGTGCCAGCAGTTTCCACGCATCACCCCTCCACTTT.

The chain joins TRBV7-2 to TRBJ1-5, with a possible D match to TRBD1 (6 bases). Trimming shortened V by 4 bases and J by 0 bases, and 13 bases separated the two germline ends. CDR1 SGHTA and CDR2 FQGNSA come from the germline V gene. This CDR3 is 16 amino acids long. In DNA, the CDR3 is TGTGCCAGCAGCTGGGGCAGGGGATATAGCAATCAGCCCCAGCATTTT. Its translation is CASSWGRGYSNQPQHF.

The genes are TRBV6-2 or TRBV6-3 and TRBJ2-2, with D possibly being TRBD2 (6 bases). Per germline, CDR1 MNHEY and CDR2 SVGEGT. V lost 2 bases to trimming and J lost 3 bases, with 16 bases between them. This CDR3 is 17 amino acids long. Here the CDR3 DNA reads TGTGCCAGCAGTTACAGGATGGGACTTCCAGACACCGGGGAGCTGTTTTTT. This sequence encodes CASSYRMGLPDTGELFF.

This clone has just one count. The chain joins TRBV6-5 to TRBJ2-3; 7 bases are shared with TRBD1. Germline V CDR1 and CDR2: MNHEY, SVGAGI. The CDR3 consists of 14 residues. V was pared by 0 bases and J by 6 bases, with 3 bases of the junction left unmatched. The CDR3 DNA is TGTGCCAGCAGTTACTCGAGGGGGCCGGATACGCAGTATTTT. Amino acids: CASSYSRGPDTQYF.

The V gene is TRBV5-5, the J gene TRBJ1-5; TRBD1 might be the D (5 bases). Germline values: CDR1 SGHKS, CDR2 YYEKEE (reference sequence). This CDR3 contains 15 residues. V was trimmed by 0 bases and J by 3 bases, leaving 10 bases between them. As DNA, the CDR3 is TGTGCCAGCAGCTTGGCAACAGGATCCAATCAGCCCCAGCATTTT. This gives the protein CASSLATGSNQPQHF.

This clone was seen once. The V call is TRBV19, the J call TRBJ1-1; 8 bases are shared with TRBD1. The CDR3 spans 15 residues. Germline V gene data show CDR1 as LNHDA and CDR2 as SQIVND (reference sequence). The V segment lost 3 bases and the J segment 5 bases; nucleotides outside the gene matches: 8. CDR3 bases: TGTGCCAGTAGTATGGTAGGACAGGGAGTTACTGAAGCTTTCTTT. Translation gives CASSMVGQGVTEAFF.

V gene TRBV6-1 combines with J gene TRBJ1-1, with D hard to call. Germline values: CDR1 MNHNS, CDR2 SASEGT. V was cut by 3 bases and J by 3 bases, with 8 bases left in between. This CDR3 has 13 residues. The chain's CDR3 is CASSDEEYTEAFF. The CDR3 DNA is TGTGCCAGCAGTGATGAGGAGTACACTGAAGCTTTCTTT.

This chain joins TRBV4-2 and TRBJ2-7; D ambiguous. The V and J ends lost 0 bases and 3 bases respectively, with 12 bases between them. The CDR3 spans 15 residues. Germline assignment: CDR1 LGHNA and CDR2 YNFKEQ. This chain's CDR3 is CASSQEPASSYEQYF. The DNA of the CDR3 is TGTGCCAGCAGCCAAGAACCCGCGAGTAGCTACGAGCAGTACTTC.

This clone was detected only a few times. The chain uses TRBV4-2 and TRBJ1-1; D is unclear. V lost 3 bases and J 0 bases, leaving 11 bases between the germline ends. Germline CDR1 is LGHNA and CDR2 is YNFKEQ. This CDR3 has 15 amino acids. CDR3 nucleotide sequence: TGTGCCAGCAGCCAGGGTGGACGGTTGAACACTGAAGCTTTCTTT. Encoded protein: CASSQGGRLNTEAFF.

V is TRBV7-9 and J is TRBJ2-1; no definite D call. This CDR3 region has 13 residues. V was clipped by 3 bases and J by 5 bases, with 8 bases between them. Per the germline V gene, CDR1 is SEHNR and CDR2 is FQNEAQ (reference sequence). This chain's CDR3 is CASSFVGNNEQFF. The CDR3 nucleotides read TGTGCCAGCAGCTTCGTAGGAAACAATGAGCAGTTCTTC. The full variable domain, in which reference TRBV7-9 and TRBJ2-1 provide the parts outside the CDR3, is DTGVSQNPRHKITKRGQNVTFRCDPISEHNRLYWYRQTLGQGPEFLTYFQNEAQLEKSRLLSDRFSAERPKGSFSTLEIQRTEQGDSAMYLCASSFVGNNEQFFGPGTRLTVL.

The chain carries TRBV15 and TRBJ1-2; 11 bases fit TRBD1. Per the germline V gene, CDR1 is LNHNV and CDR2 is YYDKDF (reference sequence). J was trimmed by 3 bases and V by 3 bases; bases with no gene match: 6. CDR3 size: 16 residues. The chain's CDR3 is CATSRDRGPGDYGYTF. The CDR3 bases are TGTGCCACCAGCAGGGACAGGGGGCCGGGGGACTATGGCTACACCTTC.

This clone was counted a few times. CDR3 sequence: CASSLPTDRLGSEAFF. The CDR3 region has the DNA TGTGCCAGCAGCTTACCCACCGACCGCCTCGGCTCGGAAGCTTTCTTT. The chain couples TRBV5-8 to TRBJ1-1; D not resolved. CDR3 length: 16 amino acids. V lost 2 bases to trimming and J lost 8 bases, with 22 bases between them. Germline lookup yields CDR1 SGHTS and CDR2 YDEGEE.

This chain joins TRBV11-3 and TRBJ2-2; D remains ambiguous. The CDR3 covers 13 residues. With 5 bases removed from V and 8 bases from J, the gap between germline ends came to 12 bases. The germline V gene has CDR1 SGHNT and CDR2 YENEEA. DNA for the CDR3: TGTGCCAGCAGCCCCAGTCGTCGGGGGGAGCTGTTTTTT. As protein: CASSPSRRGELFF.

This chain joins TRBV4-1 and TRBJ2-2; D is uncertain. Trimming left V 3 bases short and J 3 bases short, with 5 bases between. Germline V lookup: CDR1 MGHRA, CDR2 YSYEKL. This CDR3 has 13 residues. This chain's CDR3 is CASSQWDTGELFF. DNA for the CDR3: TGCGCCAGCAGCCAGTGGGACACCGGGGAGCTGTTTTTT.